One sample yielded the 7 T cell receptor beta chains listed below, sequenced in a study of spatial heterogeneity in lung cancer. MiXCR, run by TCRdb on the 5' RACE reads, gives a single entry per CDR3 protein. The sample has 15,000 or so distinct CDR3 sequences, 4.7% seen once. Broader study findings: Tumor mutation count correlated with how many alpha and beta TCRs expanded intratumorally.

These TCRs are of unknown antigen specificity. The time point is: sample taken at primary tumor resection. The sample in question was lung tumor tissue, obtained at surgery. The receptors were gathered from a female donor with early-stage non-small cell lung cancer.

This clonotype was detected many times. Since the library was made to target alpha chains, this beta chain is a stray read and its abundance is not meaningful. The chain recombines TRBV7-7 with TRBJ2-1; the D is unclear. Germline V lookup: CDR1 SSHAT, CDR2 FNYEAQ (reference sequence). V was trimmed by 4 bases and J by 7 bases, leaving 14 bases between them. CDR3 length: 14 amino acids. CDR3 amino acids: CASSSYDLGNEQFF. DNA of the CDR3: TGTGCCAGCAGCTCCTACGACCTAGGAAATGAGCAGTTCTTC. Based on the CDR3 plus reference TRBV7-7 and TRBJ2-1, the full variable domain is GAGVSQSPRYKVTKRGQDVTLRCDPISSHATLYWYQQALGQGPEFLTYFNYEAQPDKSGLPSDRFSAERPEGSISTLTIQRTEQRDSAMYRCASSSYDLGNEQFFGPGTRLTVL.

There are many counts of this clonotype. Little can be read into the size of this beta chain, an off-target read in a library designed for alpha chains. The chain has TRBV20-1 and TRBJ2-5; 13 nucleotides line up with TRBD2. The CDR3 is 17 residues long. After removal of 6 bases from V and 5 bases from J, the junction contained 15 bases not matched to a gene. Germline V gene lookup returns CDR1 DFQATT and CDR2 SNEGSKA (reference sequence). For the CDR3, the DNA is TGCAGTGCACGGAGACTAGCGGGGGGCCTGGGTCTGGAGACCCAGTACTTC. Its protein product is CSARRLAGGLGLETQYF.

This clonotype has at least ten counts. A library made for alpha chains picked up this beta chain off target, so its size means little. This chain links TRBV19 with TRBJ1-5; maybe TRBD1 (5 bases). Germline-derived CDR1 and CDR2 are LNHDA and SQIVND (reference sequence). The CDR3 has 13 amino acids. V lost 3 bases and J 7 bases, leaving 10 bases between the germline ends. CDR3 in amino acids: CASSIDSTQPQHF. The CDR3 DNA sequence: TGTGCCAGTAGTATCGACAGTACGCAGCCCCAGCATTTT.

This clonotype was seen a few times. With the library built for alpha chains, this beta chain is off target and its frequency is not meaningful. The chain recombines TRBV18 with TRBJ1-1; D unresolved. Per the germline V gene, CDR1 is KGHSH and CDR2 is LQKENI. Deletions cut 3 bases from V and 0 bases from J, with 8 bases between. The CDR3 covers 14 residues. CDR3 bases: TGTGCCAGCTCACCTCGGACCTTGAACACTGAAGCTTTCTTT. Its protein is CASSPRTLNTEAFF. Using reference TRBV18 and TRBJ1-1 for the parts outside the CDR3, the full variable domain is NAGVMQNPRHLVRRRGQEARLRCSPMKGHSHVYWYRQLPEEGLKFMVYLQKENIIDESGMPKERFSAEFPKEGPSILRIQQVVRGDSAAYFCASSPRTLNTEAFFGQGTRLTVV.

This clonotype was detected many times. As an off-target read in a library built for alpha chains, this beta chain has a frequency of little significance. The V and J genes are TRBV6-5 and TRBJ1-1, with unresolved D. The germline V and J ends were trimmed by 2 bases and 1 base, with 20 bases remaining between them. Germline assignment: CDR1 MNHEY and CDR2 SVGAGI. The CDR3 runs to 18 residues. The CDR3: CASSYAGRWAGANTEAFF. Written as DNA, the CDR3 is TGTGCCAGCAGTTACGCAGGAAGGTGGGCCGGAGCGAACACTGAAGCTTTCTTT.

Ten or more counts support this clonotype. Being off target in a library aimed at alpha chains, this beta chain has a size of little meaning. CDR3 sequence: CASSPTGHLAKNIQYF. The DNA of the CDR3 is TGTGCCAGCAGTCCAACGGGACACCTAGCCAAAAACATTCAGTACTTC. The chain combines TRBV28 with TRBJ2-4; tentatively, D is TRBD1 (6 bases). Germline CDR1 MDHEN, CDR2 SYDVKM. V lost 5 bases to trimming and J lost 0 bases, with 14 bases between them. This CDR3 spans 16 amino acids.

Of note for this clonotype: This beta chain is a stray sequence in a library constructed for alpha chains; its clone size is not meaningful. The chain joins TRBV10-3 to TRBJ2-2; D is possibly TRBD1 (6 bases). The germline CDR1 and CDR2 sequences are ENHRY and SYGVKD. The CDR3 is 16 residues long. The ends were cut back, 2 bases at V and 1 base at J, with 11 bases in the middle. The CDR3 DNA sequence: TGTGCCATCAGTGAGCCACCGACAGGGAACACCGGGGAGCTGTTTTTT. Encoded protein: CAISEPPTGNTGELFF.